This record looks at one T cell receptor (beta chain) sequence and its context. These data come from a study of shared clonotypes between healthy human individuals. The germline CDR1 and CDR2 sequences are MNHEY and SMNVEV (reference sequence). This CDR3 contains 13 residues. Trimming pared 11 bases from V and 4 bases from J, leaving 15 bases between. The data were produced by immunoSEQ multiplex PCR, yet TCRdb's version contains in-frame clones alone and is incomplete. The data contain about 2 million clones, around 96% of them singletons. CD45RO-negative, CCR7-selected cells formed the naive CD8 fraction, which excluded terminally differentiated effector memory CD45RA+ cells.

Sequences were obtained from naive CD8+ T cells sorted from blood. This receptor was identified in a man between 18 and 35 years old in good health. The chain employs TRBV27 and TRBJ2-1; possible D gene TRBD2, 6 bases. Here the CDR3 reads CAVRGGAYNEQFF. CDR3 DNA sequence: TGTGCCGTACGGGGCGGGGCGTACAATGAGCAGTTCTTC.